These T cell receptor beta chains were read from a single sample in a study of T cell repertoires in cytomegalovirus infection. TCRdb reprocessed the reads via MiXCR and lists one record per CDR3 protein. The data contain around 450,000 distinct CDR3 sequences, around 11% of them singletons. The sample consisted of PBMCs. All receptors come from a human donor in good health (CMV status not recorded). Some clones in this sample may be carry-over from other donors' samples. Both conserved end residues are part of each CDR3. The D gene is left open where the match is weak. Rows give clone size only sometimes, using once, few, many, or a class for an expanded clone.

j_gene: TRBJ2-5; abundance: few; d_gene: TRBD1; v_gene: TRBV20-1; CDR3nt: TGCAGTGCTCAACGGACAGGCCGCCAAGAGACCCAGTACTTC; CDR3aa: CSAQRTGRQETQYF
j_gene: TRBJ1-2; abundance: many; d_gene: TRBD1; v_gene: TRBV19; CDR3nt: TGTGCCAGTAGTCAACAGGGGGCTATGGATGGCTACACCTTC; CDR3aa: CASSQQGAMDGYTF
j_gene: TRBJ1-2; abundance: many; d_gene: .; v_gene: TRBV3-1; CDR3nt: TGTGCCAGCAGCCCTCTCGGGGGGGCGCGACGGGATGGCTACACCTTC; CDR3aa: CASSPLGGARRDGYTF
j_gene: TRBJ1-4; abundance: many; d_gene: .; v_gene: TRBV20-1; CDR3nt: TGCAGTGCTAGCTTGGGCAGGCATGAAAAACTGTTTTTT; CDR3aa: CSASLGRHEKLFF
j_gene: TRBJ2-7; abundance: many; d_gene: .; v_gene: TRBV7-9; CDR3nt: TGTGCCAGCAGTCTGGCCGGGGGCTCCTACGAGCAGTACTTC; CDR3aa: CASSLAGGSYEQYF
j_gene: TRBJ1-2; abundance: .; d_gene: .; v_gene: TRBV2; CDR3nt: TGTGCCAGCAGTCCCATAACCGAAGGATCAGATGGCTACACCTTC; CDR3aa: CASSPITEGSDGYTF
j_gene: TRBJ1-4; abundance: many; d_gene: .; v_gene: TRBV7-8; CDR3nt: TGTGCCAGCAGCTCGCAGAGGTGGCCTGCAACTAATGAAAAACTGTTTTTT; CDR3aa: CASSSQRWPATNEKLFF
j_gene: TRBJ2-1; abundance: few; d_gene: TRBD2; v_gene: TRBV20-1; CDR3nt: TGCAGTGCTAGGTTTCCCCAGACTAGCATAAATGAGCAGTTCTTC; CDR3aa: CSARFPQTSINEQFF
j_gene: TRBJ2-2; abundance: many; d_gene: .; v_gene: TRBV7-6; CDR3nt: TGTGCCAGCAGCTCCGGCCGGGAGCTGTTTTTT; CDR3aa: CASSSGRELFF
j_gene: TRBJ2-1; abundance: few; d_gene: .; v_gene: TRBV29-1; CDR3nt: TGCAGCGTTGATGGGGTATACAATGAGCAGTTCTTC; CDR3aa: CSVDGVYNEQFF
j_gene: TRBJ1-2; abundance: many; d_gene: TRBD1; v_gene: TRBV7-9; CDR3nt: TGTGCCAGCAGATCAAATTCCGGGACAGCAAGCAGACTCGCTAACTATGGCTACACCTTC; CDR3aa: CASRSNSGTASRLANYGYTF
j_gene: TRBJ2-7; abundance: many; d_gene: TRBD1; v_gene: TRBV7-2; CDR3nt: TGTGCCAGCAGCTTGTCGGGACAGACCGAGCAGTACTTC; CDR3aa: CASSLSGQTEQYF